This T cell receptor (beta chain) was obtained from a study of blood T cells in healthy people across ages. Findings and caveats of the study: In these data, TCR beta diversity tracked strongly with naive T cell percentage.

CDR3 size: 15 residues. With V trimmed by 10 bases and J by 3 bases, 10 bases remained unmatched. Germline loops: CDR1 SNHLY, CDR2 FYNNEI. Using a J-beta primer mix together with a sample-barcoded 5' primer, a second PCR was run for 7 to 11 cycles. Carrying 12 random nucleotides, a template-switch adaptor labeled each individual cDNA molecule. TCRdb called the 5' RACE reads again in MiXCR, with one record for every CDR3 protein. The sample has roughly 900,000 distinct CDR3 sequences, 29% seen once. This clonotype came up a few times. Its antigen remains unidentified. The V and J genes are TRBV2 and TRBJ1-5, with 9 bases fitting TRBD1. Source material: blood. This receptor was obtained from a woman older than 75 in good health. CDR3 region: CATRGRQGDNQPQHF. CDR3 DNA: TGTGCCACCAGGGGTAGACAGGGGGACAATCAGCCCCAGCATTTT.